What follows are 5 T cell receptor beta chains derived from one specimen sequenced in a study of blood T cell repertoires in COVID-19. Clones were read by immunoSEQ multiplex PCR, and TCRdb kept only the in-frame ones, dropping some. The profile shows about 160,000 clones, 85% of them singletons. The material sequenced was peripheral blood. The source is a human donor with acute or convalescent COVID-19. The donor label of this sample is uncertain.

The chain joins TRBV18 to TRBJ1-4, with 7 bases aligning to TRBD1. V shed 0 bases and J 8 bases; nucleotides not matched to a gene: 3. The CDR3 has 14 residues. Germline V gene data show CDR1 as KGHSH and CDR2 as LQKENI. CDR3: CASSPPGQMEKLFF. In nucleotides, the CDR3 is TGTGCCAGCTCACCACCGGGACAGATGGAAAAACTGTTTTTT.

CDR3 region: CASSQGYGTGENSPLHF. The DNA for the CDR3 is TGTGCCAGCAGCCAAGGTTACGGGACAGGAGAAAATTCACCCCTCCACTTT. V is TRBV4-2 and J is TRBJ1-6, with TRBD1 identical over 8 bases. The germline V gene has CDR1 LGHNA and CDR2 YNFKEQ. This CDR3 contains 17 residues. J was trimmed by 7 bases and V by 1 base; bases with no gene match: 9.

The J gene is TRBJ1-4, the V gene TRBV11-2, with D maybe TRBD1 (5 bases). V dropped 5 bases and J dropped 3 bases, with 10 bases sitting between them. Germline V gives CDR1 SGHAT, CDR2 FQNNGV. There are 14 residues in the CDR3. The CDR3 nucleotides read TGTGCCAGCAGCCCCTCGGGGGCTAATGAAAAACTGTTTTTT. This codes for CASSPSGANEKLFF.

This rearrangement joins TRBV7-8 to TRBJ1-6; TRBD1 matches at 10 bases. Trimming at V came to 4 bases and at J to 5 bases, leaving 14 bases not matched to a gene. The CDR3 covers 19 residues. CDR1 and CDR2 from the germline V gene are SGHVS and FQNEAQ. DNA for the CDR3: TGTGCCAGCAGCTACACGGGGGACAGGGGATTTTTGGATAATTCACCCCTCCACTTT. The encoded protein is CASSYTGDRGFLDNSPLHF.

This clone has just a few counts. The chain has TRBV7-6 and TRBJ2-7, with TRBD1 matching over 7 bases. There are 19 residues in the CDR3. J lost 0 bases, V lost 0 bases, and 14 bases had no gene match. The V gene's germline CDR1 is SGHVS and CDR2 FNYEAQ. The CDR3 DNA follows: TGTGCCAGCAGCTTAGCACCAGCCACCCCAGGGGGAAGCTCCTACGAGCAGTACTTC. Translating gives CASSLAPATPGGSSYEQYF. Full variable domain (remainder filled in from reference TRBV7-6 and TRBJ2-7): GAGVSQSPRYKVTKRGQDVALRCDPISGHVSLYWYRQALGQGPEFLTYFNYEAQQDKSGLPNDRFSAERPEGSISTLTIQRTEQRDSAMYRCASSLAPATPGGSSYEQYFGPGTRLTVT.